This T cell receptor (beta chain) was captured by sequencing in a study of naive and memory T cell subsets. This clonotype was recorded at least ten times. The library had UMIs added by 3' ligation of an oligonucleotide to TCR cDNA. RNA was extracted from less than 3 ml of whole blood of healthy adults. Reverse transcription used DNase-treated unsorted total RNA, aiming for about 1 to 1000 ng. Germline-derived CDR1 and CDR2 are MNHEY and SMNVEV (reference sequence). The CDR3 sequence is 14 residues long. V was trimmed by 3 bases and J by 0 bases, leaving 6 bases between them. The SP2 primer and nested alpha and beta constant region primers amplified ligated cDNA in four rounds. Each CDR3 protein gets one entry after TCRdb re-called the 5' RACE reads with MiXCR. Of 48,000 or so distinct CDR3 sequences in the sample, about 4.8% are singletons; the top ten hold under 0.95%.

This chain uses TRBV27 with TRBJ2-1; perhaps TRBD1 as D (6 bases). This TCR was sampled from a female donor in good health. The CDR3 coding sequence is TGTGCCAGCAGTTTGGACAGCTCCTACAATGAGCAGTTCTTC. As protein: CASSLDSSYNEQFF.